A single sample is the source of the 25 T cell receptor beta chains below, sequenced in a study of T cells in women clearing cervical HPV infection. This table comes from immunoSEQ multiplex PCR, and its TCRdb copy is limited to in-frame clones, with some not included. The specimen's table records about 32,000 clones. Material for sequencing was blood buffy coat. These receptors were taken from a woman between 18 and 75 years old with a cervical HPV16 infection that either progressed to CIN3+ or cleared (not recorded which).

The CDR3 DNA, read in part, is TGTGCCACAGGGGGAAGGTACACTGAA. Protein sequence: CATGGRYTE. The entire CDR3 is CATGGRYTEAFF. The chain uses TRBV19 and TRBJ1-1, with 7 bases identical to TRBD1. The sequenced fragment ends 3 residues before the CDR3 boundary, so the rest is inferred from the germline J gene. Germline V gene sequence: CDR1 LNHDA, CDR2 SQIVND (reference sequence). Trimming at V came to 10 bases and at J to 3 bases, leaving 5 bases not matched to a gene. This CDR3 is built from 12 residues.

Concerning this clone itself: Coverage ceases 3 residues before the CDR3 finishes, and the germline J gene fills in the end. V usage is TRBV12-3 or TRBV12-4 and J usage is TRBJ2-3; D unclear. The V gene lost 5 bases and the J gene lost 5 bases, with 8 bases spanning the gap. The CDR3 consists of 12 residues. CDR3 DNA (partial): TGTGCCAGCAGTCCCATCGGAGATACG. This codes for CASSPIGDT. The whole CDR3 sequence reads CASSPIGDTQYF.

Notes on this clone: The read stops 3 residues short of the end of the CDR3; the missing end is completed from the germline J gene. The chain employs TRBV10-3 and TRBJ2-1; D unresolved. The length of the CDR3 is 12 residues. Germline CDR1 and CDR2: ENHRY and SYGVKD. The V and J ends lost 2 bases and 7 bases respectively, with 6 bases between them. The covered CDR3 bases are TGTGCCATCAGTGAGCCCGGGAATGAG. Translation: CAISEPGNE. The whole CDR3 protein is CAISEPGNEQFF.

Remarks on this clone: The CDR3 goes on 3 residues after the read ends, and that part is filled in from the germline J gene. V gene TRBV7-6 combines with J gene TRBJ2-2; possible D gene TRBD2, 5 bases. The CDR3 has 14 amino acids. Germline V gives CDR1 SGHVS, CDR2 FNYEAQ. The CDR3 loop reads CASSAGGLGEKLFF. CDR3 DNA, as far as it was read: TGTGCCAGTTCCGCGGGCGGTCTCGGGGAAAAG.

As regards this clone: The read is 3 residues too short to cover the CDR3 end, so that end is filled in from the germline J gene. The chain joins TRBV20-1 to TRBJ1-2, with 10 nucleotides matching TRBD1. This CDR3 region has 15 residues. Germline V gene data show CDR1 as DFQATT and CDR2 as SNEGSKA (reference sequence). Incomplete CDR3 DNA: TGCAGTGCCCCAAACCCGGGACAGGGGTTCTACGAC. It encodes CSAPNPGQGFYD. In full, the CDR3 is CSAPNPGQGFYDYTF.

A remark on this clone: Read coverage stops 3 residues before the CDR3 terminus; the germline J gene supplies the remainder. The chain has TRBV2 and TRBJ1-2; TRBD1 aligns across 9 bases. The CDR3 consists of 14 residues. Per germline, CDR1 SNHLY and CDR2 FYNNEI. CDR3 sequence: CASRNRTGAHDYTF. The sequenced part of the CDR3 DNA is TGTGCCAGCAGGAACCGGACAGGGGCCCACGAC.

Concerning this clone: The CDR3 extends 3 residues past the end of the read, so its final part is completed from the germline J gene. This rearrangement joins TRBV16 to TRBJ2-3; no clear D. V was cut by 3 bases and J by 1 base, with 8 bases left in between. CDR1 is KGHSY and CDR2 is FQNENV in the germline V gene. The CDR3 contains 14 residues. CDR3 amino acids: CASSHGAGTDTQYF. The CDR3 DNA, read in part, is TGTGCCAGCAGCCACGGCGCGGGCACAGATACG.

Turning to this clone: The sequenced fragment ends 3 residues before the CDR3 boundary, so the rest is inferred from the germline J gene. The chain employs TRBV5-1 and TRBJ2-7; D gene ambiguous. The V end lost 0 bases, the J end lost 2 bases, and 6 bases lay between the germline ends. The CDR3 is made up of 13 amino acids. Germline loops: CDR1 SGHRS, CDR2 YFSETQ. The DNA read from the CDR3 is TGCGCCAGCAGCTTGGGTTCTGCCTACGAG. Its protein product is CASSLGSAYE. The whole CDR3 sequence is CASSLGSAYEQYF.

Of note for this clone: With the read ending 3 residues before the CDR3 end, the germline J gene is used to fill in that end. V gene TRBV20-1 combines with J gene TRBJ2-1; 7 bases line up with TRBD2. The germline V gene encodes CDR1 DFQATT and CDR2 SNEGSKA (reference sequence). V lost 3 bases, J lost 1 base, and 9 bases stayed unmatched. This CDR3 has 16 residues. The CDR3 sequence is CSASRAGVWSYNEQFF. The DNA read from the CDR3 is TGCAGTGCTAGTCGGGCGGGAGTTTGGTCCTACAATGAG.

A word on this clone: Read sequence stops 3 residues before the CDR3 end, and the germline J gene provides the missing end. The J gene is TRBJ2-7, the V gene TRBV7-2; TRBD2 matches at 10 bases. The V gene end was trimmed by 5 bases and the J gene end by 0 bases; junction bases not matched to a gene: 4. Germline CDR1 is SGHTA and CDR2 is FQGNSA. This CDR3 contains 15 residues. The CDR3 sequence is CASSISGGLSYEQYF. The CDR3 bases that were read are TGTGCCAGCAGCATTAGCGGGGGGCTCTCCTACGAG.

Details on this clone: The missing CDR3 end, 3 residues past where the read stops, is filled in from the germline J gene. V is TRBV19 and J is TRBJ2-3; 7 bases map to TRBD2. This CDR3 spans 15 amino acids. Germline V gene sequence: CDR1 LNHDA, CDR2 SQIVND (reference sequence). The junction had 6 bases not matched to a gene; V was cut back by 4 bases and J by 2 bases. The CDR3 spells CASSTKRGPTDTQYF. Partial CDR3 DNA: TGTGCCAGTAGTACGAAGCGGGGCCCCACAGATACG.

As for this clone: The CDR3 end lies 3 residues beyond the end of the read and is filled in from the germline J gene. V gene TRBV7-6 combines with J gene TRBJ1-2; D ambiguous. The germline V gene has CDR1 SGHVS and CDR2 FNYEAQ. This CDR3 is 17 amino acids long. CDR3 in amino acids: CASSPFPLAGGHNDYTF. The CDR3 DNA, read in part, is TGTGCCAGCAGTCCGTTTCCCCTAGCGGGAGGCCACAATGAC.

Note on this clone: The read falls 3 residues short of the CDR3 end, and the missing part is taken from the germline J gene. This chain uses TRBV6-2 or TRBV6-3 with TRBJ1-6; D may be TRBD1 (6 bases). The CDR3 contains 14 residues. Trimming removed 3 bases from V and 7 bases from J, with 10 bases in between. CDR1 is MNHEY, CDR2 SVGEGT, per germline. Partial CDR3 DNA: TGTGCCAGCAGTTATTCCCAGGGGAATTCACCC. Translating it yields CASSYSQGNSP. The entire CDR3 sequence reads CASSYSQGNSPLHF.

As concerns this clone: The junction differs from germline at one of its ends, possibly a read error. CDR3 region: CASSQGLAEGWSEQYF. The CDR3 DNA, read in part, is TGCGCCAGCAGCCAAGGACTGGCCGAAGGATGGAGCGAG. The chain recombines TRBV4-2 with TRBJ2-7; a weak D match, TRBD2 (5 bases). Read coverage stops 3 residues before the CDR3 terminus; the germline J gene supplies the remainder. The germline V gene has CDR1 LGHNA and CDR2 YNFKEQ. The CDR3 covers 16 residues.

Comment on this clone: The read ends 3 residues before the CDR3 terminus; that terminus is restored from the germline J gene. The V gene is TRBV11-3, the J gene TRBJ1-1; possibly TRBD1 for D (6 bases). CDR1 is SGHNT, CDR2 YENEEA, per germline. The length of the CDR3 is 15 residues. V gave up 4 bases and J gave up 2 bases, with 14 bases separating them. The CDR3 bases that were read are TGTGCCAGCAGCTCGCGCGGGACATTAAACACTGAA. Residues: CASSSRGTLNTE. The whole CDR3 protein reads CASSSRGTLNTEAFF.

The covered CDR3 bases are TGTGCCAGCAGTTACCTCGGGACAGCGGGCACTGAA. Its translation is CASSYLGTAGTE. The entire CDR3 sequence reads CASSYLGTAGTEAFF. The chain recombines TRBV6-2 or TRBV6-3 with TRBJ1-1, with 7 bases lining up with TRBD1. The read is 3 residues too short to cover the CDR3 end, so that end is filled in from the germline J gene. The V gene's germline CDR1 is MNHEY and CDR2 SVGEGT. CDR3 size: 15 residues. J was trimmed by 4 bases and V by 2 bases; bases with no gene match: 7.

Comment on this clone: The sequence runs out 3 residues before the end of the CDR3; the remainder is reconstructed from the germline J gene. This chain joins TRBV30 and TRBJ1-1; D might be TRBD1 (6 bases). Germline V gene data show CDR1 as GTSNPN and CDR2 as SVGIG (reference sequence). Deletions cut 5 bases from V and 1 base from J, with 17 bases between. This CDR3 comprises 15 residues. This CDR3 is CAWVSPGHKNTEAFF. The sequenced part of the CDR3 DNA is TGTGCCTGGGTTTCCCCGGGACATAAGAACACTGAA.

With regard to this clone: The read falls 3 residues short of the CDR3 end, and the missing part is taken from the germline J gene. The gene calls are TRBV20-1 and TRBJ1-2; perhaps TRBD1 as D (5 bases). The CDR3 is 18 residues long. Germline V gene data show CDR1 as DFQATT and CDR2 as SNEGSKA (reference sequence). The CDR3 here is CSARAVGRTSVGADTYTF. The CDR3 bases that were read are TGCAGTGCTAGAGCCGTGGGGCGGACTAGCGTTGGCGCAGATACC.

In the case of this clone: The observed sequence ends 3 residues before the CDR3 terminus, with the missing tail filled in from the germline J gene. This chain uses TRBV20-1 with TRBJ1-4; tentative D call: TRBD1 (5 bases). The CDR3 runs 14 residues. Germline lookup yields CDR1 DFQATT and CDR2 SNEGSKA (reference sequence). The sequenced part of the CDR3 DNA is TGCAGTGCTAGAGATTCCGGGAGGGGTTCACCA. As protein: CSARDSGRGSP. The full-length CDR3 reads as CSARDSGRGSPLFF.

To note about this clone: The read falls 3 residues short of the CDR3 end, and the missing part is taken from the germline J gene. The V call is TRBV20-1, the J call TRBJ1-6, with D unresolved. Between the trimmed V and J ends, which lost 6 bases and 2 bases, there was a span of 11 bases. CDR1 is DFQATT, CDR2 SNEGSKA, per germline (reference sequence). The CDR3 extends over 14 amino acids. The CDR3 loop reads CSARRGAYNSPLHF. Partial CDR3 DNA: TGCAGTGCCAGACGGGGAGCCTATAATTCACCC.

On this clone: The read ends 3 residues early relative to the CDR3; the germline J gene fills the gap. This rearrangement joins TRBV19 to TRBJ1-1; D unresolved. Trimming pared 3 bases from V and 1 base from J, leaving 6 bases between. Germline CDR1 LNHDA, CDR2 SQIVND (reference sequence). This CDR3 is 13 amino acids long. Partial CDR3 DNA: TGTGCCAGTAGTATCTCGGGGAACACTGAA. Translation gives CASSISGNTE. The whole CDR3 protein reads CASSISGNTEAFF.

The CDR3 DNA, read in part, is TGTGCCAGCAGCTCGACAGGGCCAAATTCACCC. Protein: CASSSTGPNSP. The full CDR3 is CASSSTGPNSPLHF. The J gene is TRBJ1-6, the V gene TRBV7-3; 7 nucleotides agree with TRBD1. Coverage ceases 3 residues before the CDR3 finishes, and the germline J gene fills in the end. The CDR3 covers 14 residues. The germline CDR1 and CDR2 sequences are SGHTA and FQGTGA. J was trimmed by 7 bases and V by 4 bases; bases with no gene match: 4.

Details on this clone: The read halts 3 residues ahead of the CDR3 end, with the missing end drawn from the germline J gene. The V call is TRBV10-3, the J call TRBJ2-3; 9 bases map to TRBD2. Germline V gene sequence: CDR1 ENHRY, CDR2 SYGVKD. Trimming removed 9 bases from V and 0 bases from J; junction bases left unmatched: 7. CDR3 size: 15 residues. The covered CDR3 bases are TGTGCCATAGGGCTAGCGGGGACTAGCACAGATACG. Amino acids: CAIGLAGTSTDT. The CDR3 in its entirety is CAIGLAGTSTDTQYF.

A note on this clone: From the germline J gene comes the end of the CDR3, since the read stops 3 residues before it. The V call is TRBV20-1, the J call TRBJ2-5; D remains ambiguous. CDR1 and CDR2 from the germline V gene are DFQATT and SNEGSKA (reference sequence). CDR3 length: 12 amino acids. V shed 6 bases and J shed 2 bases, with 10 bases lying between them. The covered CDR3 bases are TGCAGTGCAGAACATATACAAGAGACC. Residues: CSAEHIQET. The whole CDR3 reads CSAEHIQETQYF.

CDR3 region: CASSRSGQETQYF. Partial CDR3 DNA: TGTGCCAGCTCGCGGAGTGGCCAAGAGACG. This chain uses TRBV7-2 with TRBJ2-3; the D is unclear. The observed sequence ends 3 residues before the CDR3 terminus, with the missing tail filled in from the germline J gene. The CDR3 runs 13 residues. Germline lookup yields CDR1 SGHTA and CDR2 FQGNSA.